A single sample gave rise to the 10 T cell receptor beta chains below, sequenced in a study of blood T cell repertoires in COVID-19. Libraries were prepared by immunoSEQ multiplex PCR; TCRdb keeps only in-frame clonotypes and omits some of them. This table has under 150,000 clones, about four fifths appearing once. The sample was PBMCs or T cells enriched from blood (not recorded which). Receptors were obtained from a man between 40 and 49 years old with acute COVID-19.

This clone was seen a handful of times. This chain connects TRBV7-2 to TRBJ1-2; 9 bases are shared with TRBD1. Trimming removed 9 bases from V and 5 bases from J; junction bases left unmatched: 13. The CDR3 extends over 15 amino acids. CDR1 SGHTA and CDR2 FQGNSA come from the germline V gene. The chain's CDR3 is CASTKTDRGGYGYTF. CDR3 bases: TGTGCCAGTACAAAGACGGACAGGGGAGGTTATGGCTACACCTTC.

The DNA of the CDR3 is TGTGCCAGCAGTTCCGGGACAGAGGTGGATGGCTACACCTTC. Its protein is CASSSGTEVDGYTF. The chain employs TRBV28 and TRBJ1-2, with 7 bases matching TRBD1. The junction had 8 bases not matched to a gene; V was cut back by 4 bases and J by 6 bases. There are 14 residues in the CDR3. The germline gives CDR1 MDHEN, CDR2 SYDVKM.

The chain carries TRBV4-3 and TRBJ1-4; TRBD1 might be the D (6 bases). Trimming stripped 4 bases from V and 8 bases from J, with 20 bases between. This CDR3 is built from 16 residues. Germline CDR1 reads LGHNA; CDR2 reads YSLEER. CDR3 sequence reads: CASSRTLQGWREKLFF. As DNA, the CDR3 is TGCGCCAGCAGCCGGACTTTACAGGGATGGCGAGAAAAACTGTTTTTT.

A single count supports this clone. This chain joins TRBV27 and TRBJ2-1; perhaps TRBD2 as D (6 bases). The germline CDR1 and CDR2 sequences are MNHEY and SMNVEV (reference sequence). This CDR3 comprises 18 residues. V shed 3 bases and J shed 0 bases, with 18 bases lying between them. The CDR3 nucleotides are TGTGCCAGCAGTTTGATGGGGGAGGCGATCCCCTCCTACAATGAGCAGTTCTTC. This translates into CASSLMGEAIPSYNEQFF.

CDR3 nucleotide sequence: TGTGCCAGCAGCTCACAGGTGTTTGCGAACACTGAAGCTTTCTTT. It codes for CASSSQVFANTEAFF. The rearrangement uses TRBV7-2 and TRBJ1-1, with D perhaps TRBD1 (5 bases). The germline gives CDR1 SGHTA, CDR2 FQGNSA. This CDR3 region has 15 residues. V was shortened by 4 bases and J by 1 base, with 13 bases between the two germline ends. Using reference TRBV7-2 and TRBJ1-1 for the parts outside the CDR3, the full variable domain is GAGVSQSPSNKVTEKGKDVELRCDPISGHTALYWYRQSLGQGLEFLIYFQGNSAPDKSGLPSDRFSAERTGGSVSTLTIQRTQQEDSAVYLCASSSQVFANTEAFFGQGTRLTVV.

The chain employs TRBV5-5 and TRBJ1-3; D possibly corresponds to TRBD1 (5 bases). Deletions cut 4 bases from V and 7 bases from J, with 18 bases between. Germline-derived CDR1 and CDR2 are SGHKS and YYEKEE (reference sequence). The CDR3 is made up of 15 amino acids. CDR3 sequence reads: CASSHNPGEGNTIYF. CDR3 in DNA: TGTGCCAGCAGCCACAACCCGGGGGAAGGGAACACCATATATTTT.

The rearrangement links TRBV14 to TRBJ1-2; TRBD1 agrees at 7 bases. This CDR3 is 15 amino acids long. V shed 2 bases, J shed 8 bases, and the junction held 11 bases outside the gene matches. CDR1 and CDR2 (germline): SGHDN, FVKESK. CDR3 nucleotide sequence: TGTGCCAGCAGCCAACTTCAAACAGGGGTTCTCGGCTACACCTTC. Translated, it gives CASSQLQTGVLGYTF. The full variable domain, in which reference TRBV14 and TRBJ1-2 provide the parts outside the CDR3, is EAGVTQFPSHSVIEKGQTVTLRCDPISGHDNLYWYRRVMGKEIKFLLHFVKESKQDESGMPNNRFLAERTGGTYSTLKVQPAELEDSGVYFCASSQLQTGVLGYTFGSGTRLTVV.

The gene calls are TRBV10-1 and TRBJ2-1; D uncertain. The length of the CDR3 is 13 residues. Germline V lookup: CDR1 WNHNN, CDR2 SYGVQD (reference sequence). The germline V and J ends were trimmed by 3 bases and 4 bases, with 7 bases remaining between them. The CDR3 DNA reads as TGCGCCAGCAGTGAATGGCCTTACAATGAGCAGTTCTTC. Its translation: CASSEWPYNEQFF.

This chain connects TRBV27 to TRBJ2-7, with D perhaps matching TRBD1 (6 bases). V lost 0 bases and J 3 bases, leaving 9 bases between the germline ends. CDR3 length: 14 residues. Germline assignment: CDR1 MNHEY and CDR2 SMNVEV (reference sequence). The CDR3 reads CASSLSSQGYEQYF. The CDR3 DNA reads as TGTGCCAGCAGTTTATCCTCACAGGGCTACGAGCAGTACTTC.

The gene calls are TRBV3-1 (or the pseudogene TRBV3-2) and TRBJ2-4; perhaps TRBD1 as D (5 bases). This CDR3 spans 13 amino acids. Trimming stripped 0 bases from V and 10 bases from J, with 10 bases between. Germline V gene lookup returns CDR1 LGHDT and CDR2 YNNKEL (reference sequence). The CDR3 DNA is TGTGCCAGCAGCCAAGACGACAGTGCTATTCAGTACTTC. Protein: CASSQDDSAIQYF.